The clone carrying this T cell receptor beta chain appeared a few times. The antigen is undetermined. Profiling relied on immunoSEQ multiplex PCR, and the TCRdb table lists in-frame clones only, not all of them. The table shows 200,000 to 250,000 clones, with just over 90% occurring only once. The sample comes from a study of cytomegalovirus exposure and HLA in healthy donors. Study-wide findings and caveats: Rare TCR sequences predominated, though certain public TCRs were found in many donors. Subsequent analysis found a tendency for first-cohort TCR clusters to co-occur within the 120 or so validation repertoires. The study listed approximately 160 cytomegalovirus-associated TCR beta chains.

This CDR3 has 14 residues. Trimming removed 3 bases at V and 7 bases at J, with 14 bases between. CDR1 is SGHNT, CDR2 YYREEE, per germline (reference sequence). The V and J genes are TRBV5-4 and TRBJ2-1, with D possibly matching TRBD2 (5 bases). This TCR was sampled from a woman younger than 30 in good health and CMV-seronegative. The sample was PBMCs. The CDR3 DNA sequence: TGTGCCAGCAGCTCCGGGCCGGGGTGGAATGAGCAGTTCTTC. It codes for CASSSGPGWNEQFF.